This TCR beta chain stems from a study of cytomegalovirus exposure and HLA in healthy donors. PCR was performed using 60 Vbeta and 13 Jbeta primers. Authors' analysis steps: In a later analysis, the count reached roughly 80 million unique TCR beta chains, with about 10 million shared. Some clones are missing from TCRdb's copy, which holds only in-frame ones; the method was immunoSEQ multiplex PCR. Clone size and the V and J calls come from that table; the DNA yielded D and trimming. This table holds approximately 170,000 clones, around 81% found once. When sampled, the donors appeared nominally healthy, though they likely had unrecorded immune exposures. This CDR3 comprises 14 residues. The V gene lost 5 bases and the J gene lost 1 base, with 9 bases spanning the gap. In germline, CDR1 is MDHEN, CDR2 SYDVKM. Notes on this clone: Its antigen remains unknown.

Findings and limits, study-wide: In an earlier analysis, productive rearrangement rates for most beta V segments clustered near 87% or 30%. Several of the most significant clusters appeared linked to common viral pathogens, based on a later analysis.

The TCR originated in a woman in her thirties or forties in good health and CMV-seronegative. The specimen sequenced was PBMCs. This chain uses TRBV28 with TRBJ1-5; tentative D call: TRBD1 (6 bases). This chain's CDR3 is CASSTGTSNQPQHF. In DNA, the CDR3 is TGTGCCAGCAGTACAGGGACAAGCAATCAGCCCCAGCATTTT. The complete variable domain, with remaining parts taken from reference TRBV28 and TRBJ1-5, reads DVKVTQSSRYLVKRTGEKVFLECVQDMDHENMFWYRQDPGLGLRLIYFSYDVKMKEKGDIPEGYSVSREKKERFSLILESASTNQTSMYLCASSTGTSNQPQHFGDGTRLSIL.